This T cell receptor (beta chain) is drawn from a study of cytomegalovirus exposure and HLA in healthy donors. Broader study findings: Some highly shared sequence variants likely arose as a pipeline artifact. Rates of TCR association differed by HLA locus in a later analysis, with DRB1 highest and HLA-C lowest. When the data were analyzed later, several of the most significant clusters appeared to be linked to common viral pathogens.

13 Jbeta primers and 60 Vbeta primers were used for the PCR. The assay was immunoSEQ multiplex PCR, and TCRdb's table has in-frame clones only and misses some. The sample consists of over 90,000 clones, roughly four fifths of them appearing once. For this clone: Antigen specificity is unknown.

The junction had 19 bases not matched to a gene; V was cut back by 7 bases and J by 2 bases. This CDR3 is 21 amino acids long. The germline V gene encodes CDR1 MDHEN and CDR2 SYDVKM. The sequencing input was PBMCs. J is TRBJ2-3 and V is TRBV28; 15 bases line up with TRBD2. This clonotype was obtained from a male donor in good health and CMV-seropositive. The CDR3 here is CASTQITLRTSGRDSTDTQYF. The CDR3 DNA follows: TGTGCCAGCACCCAAATCACCCTTCGGACTAGCGGGAGGGACTCCACAGATACGCAGTATTTT.